This T cell receptor (beta chain) was obtained from a study of shared clonotypes between healthy human individuals. Study-wide background: Each donor's CD8 memory used one plate, CD8 naive two, each CD4 subset three. General study findings and limits: Compared with memory subsets, naive subsets generally had larger estimated richness. Rarefaction curves obtained for sorted subsets showed sequencing incomplete despite large depth.

Details on this clone: Its cognate antigen is unknown.

Germline V gene lookup returns CDR1 LNHDA and CDR2 SQIVND (reference sequence). The CDR3 length is 18 residues. Trimming removed 3 bases from V and 2 bases from J; junction bases left unmatched: 7. Every subset's genomic DNA went evenly onto several immunoSEQ plates. Method: immunoSEQ multiplex PCR; TCRdb's copy keeps in-frame clones and lacks some. Altogether some 650,000 clones are present, roughly 97% being singletons, with the ten largest covering about 0.057%. Material: naive CD4+ T cells sorted from blood. Subset in this sample: CD45RA+ positively selected. The V call is TRBV19, the J call TRBJ2-6, with 10 bases fitting TRBD1. This clonotype was sampled from a woman in her thirties in good health. The CDR3 spells CASSIPGQGSPGANVLTF. CDR3 coding DNA: TGTGCCAGTAGTATTCCGGGACAGGGGTCTCCTGGGGCCAACGTCCTGACTTTC.